This T cell receptor beta chain was obtained from a study of blood T cell repertoires in COVID-19. Here immunoSEQ multiplex PCR was the method, and the copy in TCRdb shows in-frame clones only, minus some. The sample has 80,000 to 130,000 clones; 80% to 95% are singletons. This clone was recorded only once. The length of the CDR3 is 13 residues. The V end lost 1 base, the J end lost 9 bases, and 10 bases lay between the germline ends. This chain links TRBV12-3 or TRBV12-4 with TRBJ2-1; possible D gene TRBD2, 5 bases. The sequence came from a man in his 70s with acute or convalescent COVID-19. Sequencing input: peripheral blood. In nucleotides, the CDR3 is TGTGCCAGCAGTTTAGACGGGGAGAGTGAGCAGTTCTTC. It encodes CASSLDGESEQFF.